Listed here are 11 T cell receptor beta chains from one sample, sequenced in a study of T cell clonality in common variable immunodeficiency. The data were produced by immunoSEQ multiplex PCR, yet TCRdb's version contains in-frame clones alone and is incomplete. This repertoire lists 80,000 or so clones without singletons; approximately 0.81% sits in the top ten. The sequenced material came from peripheral blood mononuclear cells. The source of these receptors is a person between 18 and 69 years old in good health.

This clone was counted many times. The sequenced fragment ends 3 residues before the CDR3 boundary, so the rest is inferred from the germline J gene. V gene TRBV7-9 combines with J gene TRBJ2-7; TRBD1 agrees at 8 bases. Trimming took 3 bases from V and 6 from J; bases not matched to a gene: 7. The CDR3 contains 14 residues. CDR1 is SEHNR, CDR2 FQNEAQ, per germline (reference sequence). The chain's CDR3 is CASSFSGQGIEQYF. The sequenced part of the CDR3 DNA is TGTGCCAGCAGCTTTAGTGGACAGGGTATCGAG.

This clone was recorded at least ten times. The CDR3 is cut off 3 residues early in the read; its end comes from the germline J gene. The chain links TRBV2 to TRBJ2-5; 10 nucleotides agree with TRBD2. The germline V gene has CDR1 SNHLY and CDR2 FYNNEI. V shed 2 bases and J 6 bases; nucleotides not matched to a gene: 9. This CDR3 is 16 amino acids long. Incomplete CDR3 DNA: TGTGCCAGCAGTGAAACGGCTAGCGGGAGTCAAAAGACC. This translates into CASSETASGSQKT. The CDR3 in full is CASSETASGSQKTQYF.

This clone was picked up many times. The missing CDR3 end, 3 residues past where the read stops, is filled in from the germline J gene. The rearrangement uses TRBV20-1 and TRBJ2-3; maybe TRBD1 (5 bases). The CDR3 is 15 amino acids. CDR1 is DFQATT and CDR2 is SNEGSKA in the germline V gene (reference sequence). The V end lost 0 bases, the J end lost 3 bases, and 13 bases lay between the germline ends. CDR3 DNA, as far as it was read: TGCAGTGCTAGAGACCCCCAGGGTGGGACAGATACG. Residues: CSARDPQGGTDT. The CDR3 reads in full as CSARDPQGGTDTQYF.

This clone was counted at least ten times. The read finishes 3 residues shy of the CDR3 end, and the germline J gene is used to complete it. J is TRBJ2-1 and V is TRBV6-4, with 9 bases identical to TRBD1. Trimming took 6 bases from V and 3 from J; bases not matched to a gene: 9. The germline gives CDR1 MRHNA, CDR2 SNTAGT. The CDR3 is made up of 16 amino acids. The sequenced CDR3 bases are TGTGCCAGCAGCCTAGCGGACAGGGGAGACTACAATGAG. This translates into CASSLADRGDYNE. The full-length CDR3 reads as CASSLADRGDYNEQFF.

This clone was seen many times. The read falls 3 residues short of the CDR3 end, and the missing part is taken from the germline J gene. The chain combines TRBV7-8 with TRBJ1-2; no firm D call. The CDR3 is 16 amino acids. The V and J ends lost 1 base and 0 bases respectively, with 12 bases between them. CDR1 is SGHVS and CDR2 is FQNEAQ in the germline V gene. CDR3 DNA (partial): TGTGCCAGCAGCTTAGTTCCCAGGCCATCTAACTATGGC. Translation gives CASSLVPRPSNYG. The whole CDR3 protein reads CASSLVPRPSNYGYTF.

This clone occurred many times. The read gets to within 3 residues of the CDR3 end, and the germline J gene fills in the rest. The gene calls are TRBV20-1 and TRBJ2-1; 8 bases map to TRBD2. Germline CDR1 DFQATT, CDR2 SNEGSKA (reference sequence). The CDR3 is made up of 19 amino acids. With 6 bases clipped from V and 0 bases from J, the junction kept 19 bases outside the gene matches. CDR3 bases read: TGCAGTGCCCCCCCGCCCCTGACTAGCGCAGTACGCTCCTACAATGAG. This sequence encodes CSAPPPLTSAVRSYNE. The whole CDR3 reads CSAPPPLTSAVRSYNEQFF.

This clone appeared many times. The read finishes 3 residues shy of the CDR3 end, and the germline J gene is used to complete it. The V and J genes are TRBV20-1 and TRBJ2-1, with 11 bases that match TRBD2. This CDR3 has 16 residues. Trimming at V came to 6 bases and at J to 6 bases, leaving 13 bases not matched to a gene. The germline CDR1 and CDR2 sequences are DFQATT and SNEGSKA (reference sequence). The covered CDR3 bases are TGCAGTGCCTCCTCCTTACTAGCGGGAGCGCGCAATGAG. It encodes CSASSLLAGARNE. The complete CDR3 sequence is CSASSLLAGARNEQFF.

This clone came up many times. At one boundary the junction diverges from the germline segment, which might be a read error. The observed sequence ends 3 residues before the CDR3 terminus, with the missing tail filled in from the germline J gene. J is TRBJ2-4 and V is TRBV4-2; a possible D gene is TRBD2 (5 bases). From germline, CDR1 is LGHNA and CDR2 YNFKEQ. This CDR3 is built from 15 residues. CDR3 residues: CASSQDSTSKAIQYF. CDR3 DNA, as far as it was read: TGCGCCAGCAGCCAAGATAGTACTAGTAAGGCCATT.

This clone occurred many times. The read terminates 3 residues ahead of where the CDR3 ends, so the germline J gene completes it. This chain links TRBV10-3 with TRBJ2-5; tentative D call: TRBD1 (5 bases). The CDR3 runs 13 residues. Per the germline V gene, CDR1 is ENHRY and CDR2 is SYGVKD. V lost 4 bases, J lost 4 bases, and 10 bases lay in between. The CDR3 bases that were read are TGTGCCATCAGTGCGACAGAGGTAGAGACC. Amino acid sequence: CAISATEVET. The full CDR3 sequence reads CAISATEVETQYF.

This clone was counted many times. The sequenced fragment ends 3 residues before the CDR3 boundary, so the rest is inferred from the germline J gene. V gene TRBV20-1 combines with J gene TRBJ2-1; TRBD2 matches at 15 bases. In germline, CDR1 is DFQATT, CDR2 SNEGSKA (reference sequence). The CDR3 is 17 amino acids. V was clipped by 2 bases and J by 5 bases; unmatched bases: 7. Partial CDR3 DNA: TGCAGTGCTAGAACAGGACTAGCGGGAGGGCCTCACAATGAG. Protein sequence: CSARTGLAGGPHNE. The complete CDR3 protein is CSARTGLAGGPHNEQFF.

The sample holds many counts of this clone. The read ends 3 residues before the CDR3 terminus; that terminus is restored from the germline J gene. The chain joins TRBV29-1 to TRBJ2-7; 12 nucleotides match TRBD1. This CDR3 has 13 residues. Germline V CDR1 and CDR2: SQVTM, ANQGSEA. The J segment lost 0 bases and the V segment lost 7 bases, leaving 1 base of the junction unmatched. This chain's CDR3 is CSGGQGASYEQYF. The sequenced CDR3 bases are TGCAGCGGGGGACAGGGGGCCTCCTACGAG.